This TCR beta chain derives from a study of T-cell reconstitution after alpha-beta-depleted transplantation in children. Library preparation (for TCRbeta) was performed with unique molecular identifiers. TCRdb used MiXCR to reprocess the PCR reads, holding one entry per CDR3 protein. Of 60,000 to 70,000 distinct CDR3 sequences listed, roughly 4.9% are singletons. General observations from the study: Several hundred expanded graft clones reportedly gave rise to the alpha-beta T cells present about two months after transplant. Newly generated T cells supplied most T-cell counts and diversity one year post-transplant.

Trimming took 4 bases from V and 9 from J; bases not matched to a gene: 8. Germline assignment: CDR1 SGHKS and CDR2 YYEKEE (reference sequence). The CDR3 is made up of 14 amino acids. Turning to this clonotype: Its antigen remains unknown.

This clonotype originated in a boy under two years old who had a stem cell transplant for acute myeloid leukemia, so the T cells may come from the graft donor. This sample comprised PBMCs, mostly from graft donor cells, obtained 180 days after TCRalphabeta/CD19-depleted stem cell transplant. V usage is TRBV5-5 and J usage is TRBJ2-1; 9 bases are shared with TRBD1. CDR3 sequence reads: CASSPRTGVIEQFF. The CDR3 DNA follows: TGTGCCAGCAGCCCCAGGACAGGGGTGATTGAGCAGTTCTTC.